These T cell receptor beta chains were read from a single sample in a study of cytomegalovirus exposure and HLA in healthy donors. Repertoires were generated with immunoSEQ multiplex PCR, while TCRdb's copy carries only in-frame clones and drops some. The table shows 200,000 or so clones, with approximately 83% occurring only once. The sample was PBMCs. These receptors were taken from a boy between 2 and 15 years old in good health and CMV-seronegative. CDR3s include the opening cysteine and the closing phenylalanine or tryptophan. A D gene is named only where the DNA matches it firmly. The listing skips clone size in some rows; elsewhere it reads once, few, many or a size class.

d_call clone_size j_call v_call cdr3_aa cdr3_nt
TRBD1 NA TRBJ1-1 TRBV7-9 CASRRGQEPTEAFF TGTGCCAGCAGACGTGGACAGGAACCTACTGAAGCTTTCTTT
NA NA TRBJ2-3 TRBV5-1 CASSLERGSTDTQYF TGCGCCAGCAGCTTGGAGCGCGGTAGCACAGATACGCAGTATTTT
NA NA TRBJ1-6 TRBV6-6 CASSYSSGSYNSLLHF TGTGCCAGCAGTTACTCTTCAGGGTCCTATAATTCACTCCTCCACTTT
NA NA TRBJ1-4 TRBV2 CASSERAVLRTNEKLFF TGTGCCAGCAGTGAGAGGGCGGTCCTACGGACTAATGAAAAACTGTTTTTT
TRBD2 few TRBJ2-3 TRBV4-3 CASSQELGGGQYF TGCGCCAGCAGCCAAGAGCTTGGCGGGGGGCAGTATTTT
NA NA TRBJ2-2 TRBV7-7 CASSLISGTGELFF TGTGCTAGCAGCTTAATATCAGGGACCGGGGAGCTGTTTTTT
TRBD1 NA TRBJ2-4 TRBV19 CASSKSLNQGAPRYIQYF TGTGCCAGTAGTAAATCCCTAAACCAGGGGGCGCCCCGGTACATTCAGTACTTC
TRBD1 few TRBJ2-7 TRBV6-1 CASSVRDRSSYEQYF TGTGCCAGCAGTGTCCGGGACAGGAGCTCCTACGAGCAGTACTTC
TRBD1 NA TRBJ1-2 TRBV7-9 CASSPQAARGTHGYTF TGTGCCAGCAGCCCCCAGGCCGCCAGGGGGACTCATGGCTACACCTTC
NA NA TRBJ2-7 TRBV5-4 CASSLQGSTYEQYF TGTGCCAGCAGCTTGCAGGGAAGCACCTACGAGCAGTACTTC
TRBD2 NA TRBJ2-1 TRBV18 CASSPLGAGSGEQFF TGTGCCAGCTCACCCCTTGGAGCGGGGAGTGGTGAGCAGTTCTTC
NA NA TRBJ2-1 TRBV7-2 CASRSLSYNEQFF TGTGCCAGCAGGTCCCTTTCCTACAATGAGCAGTTCTTC
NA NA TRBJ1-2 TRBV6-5 CAVHSGAGRGYTF TGTGCCGTACACTCGGGAGCCGGGCGAGGCTACACCTTC
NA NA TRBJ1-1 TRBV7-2 CASSQEQGTWEAFF TGTGCCAGCAGCCAGGAACAGGGCACTTGGGAAGCTTTCTTT
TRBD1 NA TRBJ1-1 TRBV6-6 CASSYSIPEQGNAFF TGTGCCAGCAGTTACTCGATCCCGGAACAGGGGAACGCTTTCTTT
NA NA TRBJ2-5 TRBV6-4 CARTPGWETQYF TGTGCCAGGACTCCGGGGTGGGAGACCCAGTACTTC
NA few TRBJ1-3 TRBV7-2 CASSLGGLYGSGNTIYF TGTGCCAGCAGCTTAGGAGGGCTGTATGGCTCTGGAAACACCATATATTTT
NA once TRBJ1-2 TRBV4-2 CASSRGGYTF TGTGCCAGCAGCCGAGGTGGCTACACCTTC
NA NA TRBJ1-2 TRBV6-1 CASSEGWAGRDYGYTF TGTGCCAGCAGTGAAGGTTGGGCTGGGAGGGACTATGGCTACACCTTC
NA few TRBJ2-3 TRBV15 CATSPGTDTQYF TGTGCCACCAGCCCGGGGACAGATACGCAGTATTTT
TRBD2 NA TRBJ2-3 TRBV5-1 CASSPLGGGTDTQYF TGCGCCAGCAGCCCACTGGGGGGGGGCACAGATACGCAGTATTTT
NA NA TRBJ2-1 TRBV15 CATSTFEELGGRFF TGTGCCACCAGCACCTTCGAGGAGCTAGGTGGTCGGTTCTTC
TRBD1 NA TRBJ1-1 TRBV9 CASSVQGAGGTEAFF TGTGCCAGCAGCGTACAGGGGGCGGGTGGCACTGAAGCTTTCTTT
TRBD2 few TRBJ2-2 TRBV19 CASSLRKGLASGELFF TGTGCCAGTAGTCTACGAAAGGGACTAGCGTCCGGGGAGCTGTTTTTT
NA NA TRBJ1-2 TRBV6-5 CASSYSRHYGYTF TGTGCCAGCAGTTATAGTCGTCACTATGGCTACACCTTC
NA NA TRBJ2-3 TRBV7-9 CASNRATDTQYF TGTGCCAGCAACCGAGCAACAGATACGCAGTATTTT
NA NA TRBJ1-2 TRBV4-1 CASSQSRLAGGRNYGYTF TGCGCCAGCAGCCAGTCGAGGTTGGCGGGTGGTAGGAACTATGGCTACACCTTC
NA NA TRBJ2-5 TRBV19 CASSSPDGTQYF TGTGCCAGTAGCAGTCCCGATGGGACCCAGTACTTC
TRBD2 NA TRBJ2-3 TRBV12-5 CASGLERGDTQYF TGTGCTAGTGGTTTGGAGCGGGGGGATACGCAGTATTTT
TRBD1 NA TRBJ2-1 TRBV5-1 CASSLSGTGINEQFF TGCGCCAGCAGCTTATCCGGGACAGGGATCAATGAGCAGTTCTTC
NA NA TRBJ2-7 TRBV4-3 CASSPSPGLAYEQYF TGCGCCAGCAGCCCGTCACCAGGTTTAGCCTACGAGCAGTACTTC
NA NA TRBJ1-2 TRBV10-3 CAISDSYYGYTF TGTGCCATCAGTGACAGTTACTATGGCTACACCTTC
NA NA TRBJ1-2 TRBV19 CASSRVGEGFHYGYTF TGTGCCAGTAGCCGGGTGGGTGAGGGATTCCACTATGGCTACACCTTC
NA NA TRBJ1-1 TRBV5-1 CASSPDTNTEAFF TGCGCCAGCAGCCCGGACACGAACACTGAAGCTTTCTTT
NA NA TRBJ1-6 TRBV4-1 CASSQVVGENSPLHF TGCGCCAGCAGCCAAGTAGTAGGGGAAAATTCACCCCTCCACTTT
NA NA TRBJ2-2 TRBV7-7 CASSSTGLPTGELFF TGTGCTAGCAGCTCCACTGGACTACCCACCGGGGAGCTGTTTTTT
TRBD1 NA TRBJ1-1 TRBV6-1 CASIKTGGYTEAFF TGTGCCAGCATCAAAACAGGGGGCTACACTGAAGCTTTCTTT
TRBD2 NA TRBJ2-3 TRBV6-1 CASSVLLAGTDTQYF TGTGCCAGCAGTGTATTACTAGCGGGCACAGATACGCAGTATTTT
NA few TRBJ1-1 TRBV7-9 CASSDGGGRFFGTEAFF TGTGCCAGCAGCGACGGGGGGGGGCGCTTTTTCGGCACTGAAGCTTTCTTT
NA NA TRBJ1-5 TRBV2 CASGVIGNQPQHF TGTGCCTCCGGGGTAATTGGCAATCAGCCCCAGCATTTT
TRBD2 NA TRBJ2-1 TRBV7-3 CASSLTSGTFHSYNEQFF TGTGCCAGCAGCTTAACTAGCGGGACCTTTCACTCCTACAATGAGCAGTTCTTC
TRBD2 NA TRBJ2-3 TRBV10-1 CASSESSEVQRGVTDTQYF TGCGCCAGCAGTGAGTCATCTGAGGTCCAGCGGGGGGTCACAGATACGCAGTATTTT
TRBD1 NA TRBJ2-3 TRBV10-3 CATQGSPQNTQYF TGTGCCACACAGGGGTCGCCCCAAAATACGCAGTATTTT
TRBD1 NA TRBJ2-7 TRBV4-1 CASSPGQGVYEQYF TGCGCCAGCAGTCCGGGACAGGGGGTCTACGAGCAGTACTTC
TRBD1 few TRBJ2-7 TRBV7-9 CASSPPVRDRAYEQYF TGTGCCAGCAGCCCCCCCGTCCGGGACAGGGCCTACGAGCAGTACTTC
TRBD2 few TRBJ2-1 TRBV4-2 CASSQVSGGYNEQFF TGTGCCAGCAGCCAAGTTAGCGGGGGATACAATGAGCAGTTCTTC
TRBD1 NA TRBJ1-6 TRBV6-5 CASSRDRGNSPLHF TGTGCCAGCAGCCGGGACAGGGGTAATTCACCCCTCCACTTT